A selection of T cell receptor beta chains follows, all from one sample in a study of OX40 agonist ivuxolimab in advanced cancers. Assay used: immunoSEQ multiplex PCR; TCRdb lists only in-frame clones, some missing. The sample includes 53,000 or so clones, more than 75% of them seen just once. The material sequenced was CD4+ or CD8+ T cells sorted from blood, taken in a trial of the OX40 agonist ivuxolimab. The origin of the receptors is an adult with an advanced solid tumor such as melanoma, head and neck, liver or kidney cancer. Both conserved end residues are part of each CDR3. Fields, in order: V gene, D gene, clone size, J gene, CDR3 protein, CDR3 DNA. D genes are given only for firm matches. Expanded clones are given a class, and other clones once, few, many or no size at all.

v_call: TRBV18
d_call: NA
clone_size: NA
j_call: TRBJ2-6
cdr3_aa: CASSPPGANVLTF
cdr3_nt: TGTGCCAGCTCACCACCTGGGGCCAACGTCCTGACTTTC

v_call: TRBV6-5
d_call: NA
clone_size: NA
j_call: TRBJ2-1
cdr3_aa: CASSYRANNEQFF
cdr3_nt: TGTGCCAGCAGTTACAGGGCGAACAATGAGCAGTTCTTC

v_call: TRBV27
d_call: NA
clone_size: NA
j_call: TRBJ1-2
cdr3_aa: CASSPSGSYGYTF
cdr3_nt: TGTGCCAGCAGTCCCAGCGGGAGTTATGGCTACACCTTC

v_call: TRBV18
d_call: NA
clone_size: NA
j_call: TRBJ1-3
cdr3_aa: CASSTVEGGNTIYF
cdr3_nt: TGTGCCAGCTCTACGGTGGAAGGTGGAAACACCATATATTTT

v_call: TRBV19
d_call: TRBD1
clone_size: NA
j_call: TRBJ1-2
cdr3_aa: CASSTTRDRVAGTF
cdr3_nt: TGTGCCAGTAGTACGACCCGGGACAGGGTGGCAGGCACCTTC

v_call: TRBV19
d_call: TRBD1
clone_size: NA
j_call: TRBJ1-1
cdr3_aa: CASSIRQGPNTEAFF
cdr3_nt: TGTGCCAGTAGTATCAGACAGGGACCGAACACTGAAGCTTTCTTT

v_call: TRBV7-9
d_call: NA
clone_size: few
j_call: TRBJ1-5
cdr3_aa: CASSLDTVGNQPQHF
cdr3_nt: TGTGCCAGCAGCTTAGATACAGTGGGCAATCAGCCCCAGCATTTT

v_call: TRBV6-6
d_call: TRBD1
clone_size: NA
j_call: TRBJ1-5
cdr3_aa: CASSPYRDRGNQPQHF
cdr3_nt: TGTGCCAGCAGCCCCTATCGGGACAGGGGGAATCAGCCCCAGCATTTT

v_call: TRBV6-6
d_call: NA
clone_size: NA
j_call: TRBJ1-3
cdr3_aa: CASSYSGLRDGNTIYF
cdr3_nt: TGTGCCAGCAGTTACTCCGGCCTCAGGGACGGAAACACCATATATTTT

v_call: TRBV18
d_call: TRBD1
clone_size: few
j_call: TRBJ2-2
cdr3_aa: CASSDRDTGELFF
cdr3_nt: TGTGCCAGCTCAGACAGGGACACCGGGGAGCTGTTTTTT

v_call: TRBV27
d_call: NA
clone_size: NA
j_call: TRBJ1-2
cdr3_aa: CASSGNYGYTF
cdr3_nt: TGTGCCAGCAGTGGGAATTATGGCTACACCTTC

v_call: TRBV7-2
d_call: NA
clone_size: NA
j_call: TRBJ2-7
cdr3_aa: CASRDSYEQYF
cdr3_nt: TGTGCCAGCAGAGACTCCTACGAGCAGTACTTC

v_call: TRBV28
d_call: TRBD2
clone_size: NA
j_call: TRBJ2-3
cdr3_aa: CASSPFFGPSGSNGDTQYF
cdr3_nt: TGTGCCAGCAGTCCCTTTTTCGGACCTAGCGGGAGTAATGGGGATACGCAGTATTTT

v_call: TRBV29-1
d_call: NA
clone_size: NA
j_call: TRBJ1-3
cdr3_aa: CSVEFPTAPAGNTIYF
cdr3_nt: TGCAGCGTTGAATTCCCGACAGCTCCCGCCGGAAACACCATATATTTT

v_call: TRBV5-4
d_call: NA
clone_size: NA
j_call: TRBJ2-2
cdr3_aa: CASSLVGGENTGELFF
cdr3_nt: TGTGCCAGCAGCTTGGTTGGAGGGGAAAACACCGGGGAGCTGTTTTTT

v_call: TRBV6-5
d_call: NA
clone_size: NA
j_call: TRBJ2-7
cdr3_aa: CASSRTYEQYF
cdr3_nt: TGTGCCAGCAGCCGAACCTACGAGCAGTACTTC

v_call: TRBV6-5
d_call: NA
clone_size: NA
j_call: TRBJ1-5
cdr3_aa: CASSRGDSNQPQHF
cdr3_nt: TGTGCCAGCAGCAGGGGAGATAGCAATCAGCCCCAGCATTTT

v_call: TRBV6-1
d_call: NA
clone_size: NA
j_call: TRBJ2-4
cdr3_aa: CATGRGGAKNIQYF
cdr3_nt: TGTGCCACCGGTCGGGGAGGAGCCAAAAACATTCAGTACTTC